This T cell receptor (beta chain) was sequenced for a study of glioma-infiltrating T cells. Study outcomes and limitations: CDR3 overlap between tissue and blood was very small. Above-expected tissue-blood divergence occurred in all gliomas, most in low-grade ones.

Amplification of TCR alpha and beta CDR3 regions from RNA used iRepertoire nested multiplex PCR. Input was roughly 100-450 ng of tissue mRNA or PBMC total RNA. TCRdb analysed the multiplex PCR reads with MiXCR anew, one entry per CDR3 protein. Of approximately 120,000 distinct CDR3 sequences in the sample, less than 30% were seen once. Ten or more counts support this clonotype. Its antigen is not known. The CDR3 contains 13 residues. V was clipped by 2 bases and J by 4 bases, with 7 bases between them. Germline V gene sequence: CDR1 SEHNR, CDR2 FQNEAQ (reference sequence). This receptor was obtained from a human donor with low-grade glioma or glioblastoma, undergoing nonglioma brain surgery, or in good health (not recorded which). The chain uses TRBV7-9 and TRBJ2-3; D not certain. The sample was glioma tissue, nonneoplastic brain tissue, or PBMCs (not recorded which). The CDR3 coding sequence is TGTGCCAGCAGCTTAAACCGGCCAGATACGCAGTATTTT. It specifies CASSLNRPDTQYF.